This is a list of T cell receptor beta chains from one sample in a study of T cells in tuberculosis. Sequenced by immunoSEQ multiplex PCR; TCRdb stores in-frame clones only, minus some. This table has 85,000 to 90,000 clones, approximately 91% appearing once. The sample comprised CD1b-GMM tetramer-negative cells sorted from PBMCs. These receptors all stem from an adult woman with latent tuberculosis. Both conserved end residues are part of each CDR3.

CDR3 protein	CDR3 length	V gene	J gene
CASSTGQFYGYTF	13	TRBV11-2	TRBJ1-2
CASSLPQGANYGYTF	15	TRBV7-9	TRBJ1-2
CASNFRENYEQYF	13	TRBV6-1	TRBJ2-7
CASSLELAGGPSYNEQFF	18	TRBV5-6	TRBJ2-1
CASSSGGGHGYTF	13	TRBV5-1	TRBJ1-2
CASSLQGGNQPQHF	14	TRBV5-6	TRBJ1-5
CASRTSASNEQFF	13	TRBV2	TRBJ2-1
CASSFGTGLSGNTIYF	16	TRBV7-2	TRBJ1-3
CASSFGGGSYNEQFF	15	TRBV7-3	TRBJ2-1
CASSEKRVDGYTF	13	TRBV25-1	TRBJ1-2
CASSKVGDRAYEQYF	15	TRBV21-1	TRBJ2-7